This TCR beta chain is from a study of patients and donors after allogeneic stem cell transplantation. Per germline, CDR1 SGHTA and CDR2 FQGNSA. The trim removed 0 bases at V and 10 bases at J, leaving 0 bases unmatched. CDR3 size: 12 residues. This clonotype occurred many times. TCRdb called the RT-PCR reads again in MiXCR, with one record for every CDR3 protein. The sample yields some 60,000 distinct CDR3 sequences, about an eighth seen once. The specimen sequenced was blood, either unsorted or a sorted T cell fraction (not recorded which). This sequence originates from a human donor who was either an allogeneic HSCT recipient or a stem cell or donor lymphocyte infusion donor (not recorded which). It is not recorded whose cells these are; they may come from a transplant donor. The V call is TRBV7-2, the J call TRBJ1-5; TRBD1 matches 7 bases. CDR3 sequence reads: CASSLAGGPQHF. The CDR3 bases are TGTGCCAGCAGCTTAGCAGGGGGCCCCCAGCATTTT.